This entry describes one T cell receptor (beta chain). The data originate from a study of blood T cell repertoires in COVID-19. Study at large: The United States, Italy and Spain were the sources of the acute and convalescent COVID-19 samples.

Each participant's cohort was designated according to participant-reported clinical history. In the original processing: Nucleated cell counts were estimated from reference gene primer amplification. Clones were sequenced by immunoSEQ multiplex PCR, and TCRdb holds only the in-frame ones, with some missing. V and J calls and clone size are copied from that table; D and trimming were computed from the DNA. This repertoire shows 130,000 or so clones, 70% to 90% found once; its top ten account for nearly 3.5%. Sequenced material: PBMCs or T cells enriched from blood (not recorded which). This TCR derives from a woman in her fifties or sixties with acute COVID-19.

DNA for the CDR3: TGTGCCAGCACCTCGGGCAGGGGCCAGAACACCGGGGAGCTGTTTTTT. Protein sequence: CASTSGRGQNTGELFF. V gene TRBV5-8 combines with J gene TRBJ2-2, with a weak D call TRBD1 (6 bases). The CDR3 contains 16 residues. The V gene's germline CDR1 is SGHTS and CDR2 YDEGEE. Trimming cost V 6 bases and J 1 base, with 16 bases left between them.